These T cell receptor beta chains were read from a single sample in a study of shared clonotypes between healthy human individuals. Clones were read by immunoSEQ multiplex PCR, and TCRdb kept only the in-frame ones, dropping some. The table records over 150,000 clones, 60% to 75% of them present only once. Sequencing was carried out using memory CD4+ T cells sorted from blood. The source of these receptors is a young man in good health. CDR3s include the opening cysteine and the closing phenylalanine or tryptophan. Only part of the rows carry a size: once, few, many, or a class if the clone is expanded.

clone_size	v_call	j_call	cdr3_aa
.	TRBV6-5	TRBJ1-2	CASSWGQGKEGYTF
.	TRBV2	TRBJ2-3	CASSLAGTDTQYF
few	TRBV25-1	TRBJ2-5	CASSDSSAQETQYF
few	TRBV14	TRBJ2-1	CASGSGSYNEQFF
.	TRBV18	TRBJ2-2	CASSVREIGELFF
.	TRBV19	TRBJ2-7	CASSLLLGGEQYF
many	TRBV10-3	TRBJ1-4	CAISESGREFGKLFF
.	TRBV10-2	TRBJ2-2	CASRGDINTGELFF
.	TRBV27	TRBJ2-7	CASSRDSSSYEQYF
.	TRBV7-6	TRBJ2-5	CASSLAVAAQETQYF
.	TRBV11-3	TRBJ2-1	CASSSGTSSYNEQFF
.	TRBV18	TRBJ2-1	CASSGGIKTDEQFF
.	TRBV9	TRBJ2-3	CASSVDPSGGSTDTQYF
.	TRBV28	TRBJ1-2	CASSPSGTGRGGYTF
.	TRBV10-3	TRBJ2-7	CAISGGLAASYEQYF
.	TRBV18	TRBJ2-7	CASSADRGNSYEQYF
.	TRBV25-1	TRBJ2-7	CASSDTTRDRKHYEQYF
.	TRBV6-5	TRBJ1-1	CASSSGDVNTEAFF
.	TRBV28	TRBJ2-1	CASMADYNEQFF
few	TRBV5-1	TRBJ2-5	CASSLALAGNVQETQYF
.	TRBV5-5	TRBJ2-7	CASSAAGGSYEQYF
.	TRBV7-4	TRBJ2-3	CASSLGRKEDTQYF
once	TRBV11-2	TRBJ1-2	CASSLIRGGYGYTF
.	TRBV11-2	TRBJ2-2	CASSLVRTDSGELFF
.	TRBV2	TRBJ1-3	CASSGDRVANTIYF
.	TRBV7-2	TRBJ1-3	CASSLGGPGNTIYF
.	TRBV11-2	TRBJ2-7	CASSPTAGYGEQYF
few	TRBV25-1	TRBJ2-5	CASSRGGGKEETQYF
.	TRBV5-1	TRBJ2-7	CASSFSAERQYF
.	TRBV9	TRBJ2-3	CASSAGPTDTQYF
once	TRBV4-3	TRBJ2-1	CASSQEGGDRLSYNEQFF